This note documents a single TCR beta chain sequence. Its antigen remains undetermined. No quality values exist for individual bases; no much larger clone is one base distant. This sample was taken from a study of high-grade serous ovarian cancer treatment subgroups (dated by TCRdb to about 2021). Regarding the research as a whole: Sequencing yielded a mean of approximately 13,000 reads and 7,000 to 9,000 unique TCR beta rearrangements per sample. The study examined TCR beta repertoires in high-grade serous ovarian cancer patients who were grouped under a laparoscopic triage algorithm by complete gross resection or by neoadjuvant chemotherapy response. Of the roughly 30 patients in the cohort, approximately 10 had no residual disease after primary surgery (R0), approximately 10 were excellent NACT responders, and approximately 10 were poor NACT responders. One primary tumor sample and two metastatic tumor samples were contributed by each patient, so that about a hundred samples were obtained in total.

From the cysteine up to the phenylalanine, the CDR3 has a length of 16 residues. The entry retains the CDR3 DNA only, 48 bases that are in frame from base 1. From a lookup of the germline V gene, CDR1 and CDR2 are SGHTS and YDEGEE. V loses 0 bases at its end and J loses 5 bases; junction bases beyond the gene matches: 10. The approximately 90 tumor samples underwent high-throughput TCR profiling with ImmunoSEQ. The paper's data handling went like this. Repertoire diversity metrics included richness (unique productive sequences), clonality, evenness and relatedness; Bhattacharyya coefficient assessed similarity between samples. Conclusions stayed consistent in a sensitivity analysis that left out TCRs with fewer than two reads. In its TCRdb copy, this immuneACCESS table keeps in-frame sequences only and misses some clones. Where compared with another copy, unresolved V genes explain less than half of these, and the others have no known cause. The V and J calls and clone size come from that table; D and trimming were worked out from the DNA. This sample is represented by around 9,300 clones; about 78% of them were singletons. The ten largest clones take up 6.4% of the sample.

Tumor samples were obtained before definitive surgery or chemotherapy. Genomic DNA was extracted by the MD Anderson Biospecimen Extraction Resource, and TCR sequencing was done by the MD Anderson Cancer Genomics Laboratory. Broader findings and caveats from the paper: Bulk tumor TCR sequencing lacked spatial information, limiting insight into HGSC tumor complexity and diversity. Repertoire similarity between tumors from the same patient ranged from about 0.1 to 0.8, while tumors from different patients showed almost no similarity. TCR clonal relatedness was found to be positively correlated with neoantigen level and, by trend, with copy number variation and mutation load derived from whole-genome sequencing. TCR repertoire analyses focused on CDR3; CDR1 and CDR2 were not analyzed.

Recombination connected TRBV5-8 to TRBJ1-2; the junction holds 7 bases that match TRBD1. The sample taken for sequencing was tumor tissue. The clonotype originates from a human donor with high-grade serous ovarian cancer. The CDR3 region has the sequence CASSLGIRGRGYGYTF. The sequenced DNA is TGTGCCAGCAGCTTGGGGATTAGGGGGCGCGGATATGGCTACACCTTC.